This TCR beta chain was found in a study of vaccination and CD4 T cells after COVID-19. As for the study in general: Median time from COVID diagnosis to post-COVID sampling was roughly 13 weeks (35 to 161).

Researchers used the Oncomine TCR Beta short-read assay to sequence DNA from cultured CD4+ T cells. One entry per CDR3 protein results from TCRdb running MiXCR on the PCR reads. Among around 13,000 distinct CDR3 sequences, roughly 60% were seen once, and the ten largest hold 7.5% to 9%. This clonotype was counted between two and nine times. The antigen remains undetermined. This CDR3 comprises 13 residues. Deletions cut 2 bases from V and 7 bases from J, with 9 bases between. Germline V gene lookup returns CDR1 DFQATT and CDR2 SNEGSKA (reference sequence). Treatment noted: roughly ten-day PBMC culture with coronavirus spike peptide pools or control peptides (ViraFEST assay).

The TCR originated in a human donor who had recovered from COVID-19. V is TRBV20-1 and J is TRBJ1-6; D remains unclear. Sequenced material: CD4+ T cells from blood, cultured in vitro, taken before SARS-CoV-2 vaccination. The CDR3 DNA reads TGCAGTGCTAGAATGGGTTACAATTCACCCCTCCACTTT. Encoded protein: CSARMGYNSPLHF.